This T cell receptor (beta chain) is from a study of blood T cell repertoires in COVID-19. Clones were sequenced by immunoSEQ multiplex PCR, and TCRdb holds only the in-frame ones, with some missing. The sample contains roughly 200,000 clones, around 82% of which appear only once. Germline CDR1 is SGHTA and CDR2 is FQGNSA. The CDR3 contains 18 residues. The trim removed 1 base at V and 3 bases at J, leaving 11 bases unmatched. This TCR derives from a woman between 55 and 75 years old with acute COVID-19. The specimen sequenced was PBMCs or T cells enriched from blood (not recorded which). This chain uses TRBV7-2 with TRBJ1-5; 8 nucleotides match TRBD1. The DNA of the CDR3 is TGTGCCAGCAGCTTAGGACTGGGGACAGGCGGCCCCAATCAGCCCCAGCATTTT. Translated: CASSLGLGTGGPNQPQHF.